The 14 T cell receptor beta chains listed next were all sequenced from one sample in a study of T cells in Graves' hyperthyroidism and ophthalmopathy. The TCR beta CDR3 regions underwent amplification using RNA transcripts as the source. HTBI primers were the set used in a first-round RT-PCR of the TCR CDR3. A single record per CDR3 protein comes from TCRdb applying MiXCR to the multiplex PCR reads. The profile shows 540,000 or so distinct CDR3 sequences, just over 45% of them singletons. Input material: peripheral blood or thyroid tissue (not recorded which). The receptors here all came from an adult woman with Graves' disease, either hyperthyroidism or ophthalmopathy (not recorded which).

This clonotype occurred many times. The chain recombines TRBV5-1 with TRBJ2-7; the match to TRBD2 covers 7 bases. This CDR3 is 14 amino acids long. Per germline, CDR1 SGHRS and CDR2 YFSETQ. Losses at the gene ends were 4 bases for V and 2 bases for J; bases not matched to a gene: 6. The CDR3 sequence: CASSSRDYPYEQYF. CDR3 nucleotides: TGCGCCAGCAGCAGCCGGGACTATCCCTACGAGCAGTACTTC.

This clonotype was seen ten or more times. The V and J genes are TRBV20-1 and TRBJ2-6, with 15 positions matching TRBD2. Germline V gene data show CDR1 as DFQATT and CDR2 as SNEGSKA (reference sequence). The CDR3 has 18 residues. Unmatched junction bases numbered 6, after V lost 2 bases and J lost 4 bases. The CDR3 loop reads CSARPGLAGGAGANVLTF. In DNA form, the CDR3 reads TGCAGTGCTAGACCGGGACTAGCGGGAGGCGCCGGGGCCAACGTCCTGACTTTC.

Turning to this clonotype: It is unclear where the CDR3 begins or ends on the DNA, so no DNA is shown, and the CDR3 is as TCRdb lists it. V is TRBV25-1 and J is TRBJ2-7; the table's D gene call, TRBD2, was not cross checked with the DNA. The CDR3 sequence runs 12 residues, both termini included. Germline V CDR1 and CDR2: MGHDK, SYGVNS. CDR3 sequence: CACSASGYEQYF.

Here the CDR3 DNA reads TGTGCGACAAGTGGGACAGTCTCTGGAAACACCATATATTTT. This translates into CATSGTVSGNTIYF. The rearrangement links TRBV28 to TRBJ1-3; 7 bases fit TRBD1. This CDR3 is built from 14 residues. Germline CDR1 and CDR2: MDHEN and SYDVKM.

Note on this clonotype: This likely comes from a read error, as the CDR3 has no conserved phenylalanine or tryptophan at its end. The chain uses TRBV5-1 and TRBJ1-1; no reliable D call. The CDR3 is 15 amino acids. Germline V lookup: CDR1 SGHRS, CDR2 YFSETQ. CDR3 nucleotide sequence: TGCGCCAGCAGCTTAACGCGGCTAGGAGACACTAAAGCTTTCCTT. The encoded protein is CASSLTRLGDTKAFL.

This clonotype was detected ten times or more. V is TRBV5-1 and J is TRBJ2-7; 7 bases map to TRBD1. The V segment lost 4 bases and the J segment 0 bases; nucleotides outside the gene matches: 10. Germline assignment: CDR1 SGHRS and CDR2 YFSETQ. This CDR3 spans 16 amino acids. The chain's CDR3 is CASSLDPGQFSYEQYF. In DNA form, the CDR3 reads TGCGCCAGCAGCCTCGATCCGGGACAGTTCTCCTACGAGCAGTACTTC.

As concerns this clonotype: A single base separates this from a much larger clone, so it may be a read error. The chain links TRBV5-1 to TRBJ2-5, with 7 bases lining up with TRBD2. CDR1 is SGHRS, CDR2 YFSETQ, per germline. Unmatched junction bases numbered 4, after V lost 1 base and J lost 1 base. The CDR3 covers 15 residues. CDR3 in amino acids: CASSLQSGGQETQYF. The CDR3 coding sequence is TGCGCCAGCAGCTTGCAATCGGGAGGCCAAGAGACCCAGTACTTC.

This clonotype was recorded at least ten times. The chain has TRBV19 and TRBJ2-7; a weak D match, TRBD2 (6 bases). Trimming shortened V by 2 bases and J by 6 bases, and 17 bases separated the two germline ends. The CDR3 covers 15 residues. Germline loops: CDR1 LNHDA, CDR2 SQIVND (reference sequence). The CDR3 reads CASSITWDSLSEQYF. DNA for the CDR3: TGTGCCAGTAGTATAACCTGGGACTCCCTTTCCGAGCAGTACTTC.

In this sample, this clonotype turned up a few times. This sequence joins TRBV25-1 and TRBJ2-1, with D perhaps TRBD1 (5 bases). The V gene lost 2 bases and the J gene lost 0 bases, with 11 bases spanning the gap. This CDR3 comprises 16 residues. Germline lookup yields CDR1 MGHDK and CDR2 SYGVNS. The DNA for the CDR3 is TGTGCCAGCAGTGAAAATTCAGGGCGCTCCTACAATGAGCAGTTCTTC. Amino acids: CASSENSGRSYNEQFF.

The table lists this clonotype with many counts. This chain joins TRBV7-9 and TRBJ1-5; D perhaps matches TRBD1 (6 bases). This CDR3 has 18 residues. V was clipped by 8 bases and J by 2 bases, with 25 bases between them. Germline CDR1 reads SEHNR; CDR2 reads FQNEAQ (reference sequence). The CDR3 reads CASARWGKQGEGNQPQHF. CDR3 DNA: TGTGCCAGCGCTAGGTGGGGCAAACAGGGAGAAGGCAATCAGCCCCAGCATTTT.

This clonotype appeared a few times. V gene TRBV27 combines with J gene TRBJ1-6; D unclear. This CDR3 comprises 12 residues. The germline gives CDR1 MNHEY, CDR2 SMNVEV (reference sequence). The germline V and J ends were trimmed by 3 bases and 7 bases, with 4 bases remaining between them. CDR3 amino acids: CASSFKNSPLHF. In nucleotides, the CDR3 is TGTGCCAGCAGTTTTAAGAATTCACCCCTCCACTTT.

V and J are TRBV20-1 and TRBJ1-5; the match to TRBD1 covers 7 bases. The germline gives CDR1 DFQATT, CDR2 SNEGSKA (reference sequence). CDR3 length equals 14 residues. Trimming took 5 bases from V and 4 from J; bases not matched to a gene: 8. In DNA, the CDR3 is TGCAGTGCTGTTACAGGGGCAGGGAATCAGCCCCAGCATTTT. This encodes CSAVTGAGNQPQHF.

This clonotype was seen only a few times. The genes are TRBV10-3 and TRBJ1-2; the match to TRBD1 covers 7 bases. The germline CDR1 and CDR2 sequences are ENHRY and SYGVKD. This CDR3 has 15 residues. J lost 0 bases, V lost 6 bases, and 7 bases had no gene match. As DNA, the CDR3 is TGTGCCATCAGGGGAGACAGGGCCGCTAACTATGGCTACACCTTC. Translated, it gives CAIRGDRAANYGYTF.

The chain has TRBV2 and TRBJ1-1; 7 bases fit TRBD1. V shed 8 bases, J shed 1 base, and the junction held 4 bases outside the gene matches. CDR3 size: 13 residues. The germline gives CDR1 SNHLY, CDR2 FYNNEI. The CDR3 DNA sequence: TGTGCCAGCTATGACAGGGCGAACACTGAAGCTTTCTTT. This codes for CASYDRANTEAFF.